A single sample gave rise to the 30 T cell receptor beta chains below, sequenced in a study of shared clonotypes between healthy human individuals. The data were produced by immunoSEQ multiplex PCR, yet TCRdb's version contains in-frame clones alone and is incomplete. In the table there are hundreds of thousands of clones, 73% of which are singletons. Sequencing was done on a sample of memory CD4+ T cells sorted from blood. As for subset: CD45RA-negative fraction. The receptors were gathered from a woman in her twenties or thirties in good health.

The gene calls are TRBV23-1 and TRBJ2-1; TRBD2 agrees at 14 bases. TRBV23-1 falls under the ORF class, with uncertain function. The V gene end was trimmed by 6 bases and the J gene end by 10 bases; junction bases not matched to a gene: 8. The CDR3 spans 15 residues. The CDR3 region is CASSETSGRAREQFF. In DNA form, the CDR3 reads TGCGCCAGCAGCGAGACTAGCGGGAGGGCTCGGGAGCAGTTCTTC.

The V gene is TRBV25-1, the J gene TRBJ2-3; no firm D call. V lost 3 bases and J lost 2, with 15 bases in between. The CDR3 loop spans 16 amino acids. Germline V CDR1 and CDR2: MGHDK, SYGVNS. The CDR3 spells CASSDSELGTTDTQYF. The CDR3 DNA follows: TGTGCCAGCAGTGATTCTGAGTTGGGTACCACAGATACGCAGTATTTT.

The V gene is TRBV5-1, the J gene TRBJ2-3; D call uncertain. CDR1 and CDR2 from the germline V gene are SGHRS and YFSETQ. Trimming stripped 0 bases from V and 6 bases from J, with 11 bases between. This CDR3 comprises 14 residues. The CDR3 nucleotides read TGCGCCAGCAGCTTGGCCGGGTCAGAGGATACGCAGTATTTT. Residues: CASSLAGSEDTQYF.

The V call is TRBV7-2, the J call TRBJ2-1, with 11 bases fitting TRBD2. The CDR3 length is 16 residues. V shed 1 base and J 8 bases; nucleotides not matched to a gene: 7. Germline V gene data show CDR1 as SGHTA and CDR2 as FQGNSA. The CDR3 region has the DNA TGTGCCAGCAGCTTAGGTACTAGCGGGAGTTGGGATGAGCAGTTCTTC. Residues: CASSLGTSGSWDEQFF.

This clone has more than one count but fewer than ten. The sample contains more than one DNA sequence encoding this CDR3. The chain couples TRBV20-1 to TRBJ1-1; TRBD1 might be the D (5 bases). The germline V and J ends were trimmed by 6 bases and 5 bases, with 10 bases remaining between them. This CDR3 has 11 amino acids. Germline V CDR1 and CDR2: DFQATT, SNEGSKA (reference sequence). The CDR3 nucleotides read TGCAGTGCCTCCAGGGATACTGAAGCTTTCTTT. Translation: CSASRDTEAFF.

This clone was observed once. The chain couples TRBV6-5 to TRBJ1-2; the D gene is possibly TRBD1 (5 bases). CDR1 and CDR2 from the germline V gene are MNHEY and SVGAGI. Trimming removed 4 bases from V and 3 bases from J, with 9 bases in between. This CDR3 spans 13 amino acids. CDR3 in DNA: TGTGCCAGCAGTTCCCGACAGTACTATGGCTACACCTTC. As protein: CASSSRQYYGYTF.

This chain uses TRBV15 with TRBJ2-1, with D unclear. Trimming took off 3 bases at V and 1 base at J, with 10 bases between the two ends. The V gene's germline CDR1 is LNHNV and CDR2 YYDKDF (reference sequence). The CDR3 is 15 residues long. CDR3 in amino acids: CATSRTKTSYNEQFF. DNA for the CDR3: TGTGCCACCAGCAGGACCAAGACTTCCTACAATGAGCAGTTCTTC.

This clone came up once. The J gene is TRBJ2-2, the V gene TRBV7-2; 7 nucleotides align to TRBD2. The CDR3 spans 18 residues. Germline CDR1 is SGHTA and CDR2 is FQGNSA. The V gene end was trimmed by 4 bases and the J gene end by 3 bases; junction bases not matched to a gene: 14. CDR3 sequence reads: CASSSPLGAGEDTGELFF. The DNA for the CDR3 is TGTGCCAGCAGCTCCCCCCTGGGTGCGGGAGAGGACACCGGGGAGCTGTTTTTT.

This clone was detected only a few times. The chain is built from TRBV2 and TRBJ1-5, with 9 bases matching TRBD1. From germline, CDR1 is SNHLY and CDR2 FYNNEI. The junction had 8 bases not matched to a gene; V was cut back by 7 bases and J by 4 bases. The CDR3 extends over 15 amino acids. The CDR3 region is CASTPLDRGNQPQHF. Here the CDR3 DNA reads TGTGCCAGCACCCCCCTGGACAGGGGAAATCAGCCCCAGCATTTT. Together with reference TRBV2 and TRBJ1-5, the CDR3 gives the full variable domain: EPEVTQTPSHQVTQMGQEVILRCVPISNHLYFYWYRQILGQKVEFLVSFYNNEISEKSEIFDDQFSVERPDGSNFTLKIRSTKLEDSAMYFCASTPLDRGNQPQHFGDGTRLSIL.

V and J are TRBV6-5 and TRBJ1-5; a weak D match, TRBD1 (6 bases). The CDR3 runs to 15 residues. V dropped 8 bases and J dropped 3 bases, with 17 bases sitting between them. The germline V gene encodes CDR1 MNHEY and CDR2 SVGAGI. The CDR3 spells CASRKGTGNNQPQHF. The CDR3 nucleotides read TGTGCCAGCCGAAAAGGCACAGGGAACAATCAGCCCCAGCATTTT.

In DNA, the CDR3 is TGCGCCAGCAGCTTGGTTGGAGGGGTGGATGAGCAGTTCTTC. It is translated as CASSLVGGVDEQFF. V gene TRBV5-1 combines with J gene TRBJ2-1; tentative D call: TRBD2 (6 bases). The germline CDR1 and CDR2 sequences are SGHRS and YFSETQ. V dropped 0 bases and J dropped 8 bases, with 12 bases sitting between them. The CDR3 loop spans 14 amino acids. Full variable domain (remainder filled in from reference TRBV5-1 and TRBJ2-1): KAGVTQTPRYLIKTRGQQVTLSCSPISGHRSVSWYQQTPGQGLQFLFEYFSETQRNKGNFPGRFSGRQFSNSRSEMNVSTLELGDSALYLCASSLVGGVDEQFFGPGTRLTVL.

This chain connects TRBV29-1 to TRBJ2-1, with a weak D call TRBD1 (5 bases). The CDR3 covers 13 residues. CDR1 is SQVTM and CDR2 is ANQGSEA in the germline V gene. Trimming took off 4 bases at V and 5 bases at J, with 12 bases between the two ends. The CDR3 DNA sequence: TGCAGCGTTGGCCGTAGGGGCAACAATGAGCAGTTCTTC. Translation: CSVGRRGNNEQFF.

V is TRBV4-1 and J is TRBJ1-4; 7 bases align to TRBD1. The CDR3 contains 14 residues. V lost 4 bases, J lost 3 bases, and 2 bases stayed unmatched. Germline lookup yields CDR1 MGHRA and CDR2 YSYEKL. CDR3 in amino acids: CASSRDSSNEKLFF. The DNA for the CDR3 is TGCGCCAGCAGCCGGGACAGTTCTAATGAAAAACTGTTTTTT.

The rearrangement joins TRBV27 to TRBJ2-7; D gene ambiguous. Trimming cost V 5 bases and J 5 bases, with 13 bases left between them. Germline assignment: CDR1 MNHEY and CDR2 SMNVEV (reference sequence). This CDR3 is built from 13 residues. CDR3 DNA sequence: TGTGCCAGCAGTCGGTCTCGGAGAGACGAGCAGTACTTC. It is translated as CASSRSRRDEQYF.

The chain recombines TRBV5-1 with TRBJ2-2; D gene ambiguous. CDR1 and CDR2 from the germline V gene are SGHRS and YFSETQ. Trimming stripped 1 base from V and 0 bases from J, with 13 bases between. The CDR3 totals 17 residues. The CDR3 protein is CASSLFGRRPNTGELFF. The CDR3 DNA sequence: TGCGCCAGCAGCTTGTTCGGCAGACGACCGAACACCGGGGAGCTGTTTTTT. The variable domain in full, with the rest retrieved from reference TRBV5-1 and TRBJ2-2, is KAGVTQTPRYLIKTRGQQVTLSCSPISGHRSVSWYQQTPGQGLQFLFEYFSETQRNKGNFPGRFSGRQFSNSRSEMNVSTLELGDSALYLCASSLFGRRPNTGELFFGEGSRLTVL.

This clone has only a few counts. The chain links TRBV5-4 to TRBJ2-7; a weak D match, TRBD1 (6 bases). This CDR3 is built from 14 residues. The ends were cut back, 6 bases at V and 0 bases at J, with 13 bases in the middle. Germline CDR1 is SGHNT and CDR2 is YYREEE (reference sequence). The CDR3 DNA reads TGTGCCAGCAAAAGACAGGTGAGCTCCTACGAGCAGTACTTC. It translates to CASKRQVSSYEQYF.

V and J are TRBV5-6 and TRBJ1-6; 8 nucleotides match TRBD1. Unmatched junction bases numbered 4, after V lost 4 bases and J lost 7 bases. CDR3 size: 14 residues. Germline V gene sequence: CDR1 SGHDT, CDR2 YYEEEE. CDR3 sequence reads: CASSQDRENSPLHF. The CDR3 DNA reads as TGTGCCAGCAGCCAGGACAGGGAGAATTCACCCCTCCACTTT. The variable domain in full, completed from reference TRBV5-6 and TRBJ1-6, reads DAGVTQSPTHLIKTRGQQVTLRCSPKSGHDTVSWYQQALGQGPQFIFQYYEEEERQRGNFPDRFSGHQFPNYSSELNVNALLLGDSALYLCASSQDRENSPLHFGNGTRLTVT.

The chain has TRBV19 and TRBJ1-5, with no clear D. V lost 5 bases and J 4 bases, leaving 18 bases between the germline ends. From germline, CDR1 is LNHDA and CDR2 SQIVND (reference sequence). This CDR3 is built from 16 residues. CDR3 region: CASSAQGQGLNQPQHF. CDR3 nucleotides: TGTGCCAGTAGTGCCCAAGGGCAAGGACTAAATCAGCCCCAGCATTTT. Full variable domain (missing parts from reference TRBV19 and TRBJ1-5): DGGITQSPKYLFRKEGQNVTLSCEQNLNHDAMYWYRQDPGQGLRLIYYSQIVNDFQKGDIAEGYSVSREKKESFPLTVTSAQKNPTAFYLCASSAQGQGLNQPQHFGDGTRLSIL.

The V call is TRBV2, the J call TRBJ1-2; 7 bases are shared with TRBD1. Germline V lookup: CDR1 SNHLY, CDR2 FYNNEI. V was clipped by 9 bases and J by 4 bases; unmatched bases: 5. There are 12 residues in the CDR3. CDR3 residues: CARRGQGYGYTF. The CDR3 DNA reads TGTGCCAGGAGGGGGCAGGGCTATGGCTACACCTTC.

A note on this clone: The same CDR3 also results from other DNA sequences found in this sample. V and J are TRBV19 and TRBJ2-3; the D gene is possibly TRBD1 (5 bases). The CDR3 has 12 amino acids. Trimming left V 3 bases short and J 5 bases short, with 6 bases between. CDR1 LNHDA and CDR2 SQIVND come from the germline V gene (reference sequence). The CDR3 loop reads CASSIQGDTQYF. The CDR3 bases are TGTGCCAGTAGTATCCAGGGAGATACGCAGTATTTT.

This clone has just a few counts. CDR3 in amino acids: CASSYPSGGETQYF. For the CDR3, the DNA is TGCGCCAGCAGCTATCCGTCAGGTGGGGAGACCCAGTACTTC. V gene TRBV5-1 combines with J gene TRBJ2-5; D unclear. V lost 3 bases and J 5 bases, leaving 14 bases between the germline ends. CDR1 is SGHRS, CDR2 YFSETQ, per germline. The CDR3 extends over 14 amino acids.

The chain links TRBV7-3 to TRBJ2-1; 9 nucleotides line up with TRBD2. After removal of 5 bases from V and 9 bases from J, the junction contained 11 bases not matched to a gene. Germline lookup yields CDR1 SGHTA and CDR2 FQGTGA. There are 15 residues in the CDR3. CDR3 bases: TGTGCCAGCAGCATCACGGGCGGGAGGGCCAGTGAGCAGTTCTTC. Protein sequence: CASSITGGRASEQFF.

V is TRBV6-4 and J is TRBJ2-3, with TRBD2 identical over 12 bases. The CDR3 is 18 residues long. The germline V gene has CDR1 MRHNA and CDR2 SNTAGT. V shed 3 bases, J shed 5 bases, and the junction held 12 bases outside the gene matches. DNA for the CDR3: TGTGCCAGCAGTGAAGATAACCTAGCGGGAGGGCGGGGAGATACGCAGTATTTT. Amino acids: CASSEDNLAGGRGDTQYF.

V gene TRBV27 combines with J gene TRBJ2-5, with 8 nucleotides matching TRBD2. Germline assignment: CDR1 MNHEY and CDR2 SMNVEV (reference sequence). The CDR3 runs to 13 residues. After removal of 5 bases from V and 4 bases from J, the junction contained 3 bases not matched to a gene. In DNA form, the CDR3 reads TGTGCCAGCAGTAGGGCGGGAGGAGAGACCCAGTACTTC. As protein: CASSRAGGETQYF.

The CDR3 spells CASSLGPTNEKLFF. The CDR3 coding sequence is TGTGCCAGCAGCTTGGGGCCGACTAATGAAAAACTGTTTTTT. The chain links TRBV5-8 to TRBJ1-4; no firm D call. Germline V lookup: CDR1 SGHTS, CDR2 YDEGEE. Trimming pared 0 bases from V and 2 bases from J, leaving 5 bases between. The CDR3 totals 14 residues.

This clone was observed a handful of times. Written as DNA, the CDR3 is TGTGCCAGCAGCCAAGATACGGCTAGCACAGATACGCAGTATTTT. Its translation is CASSQDTASTDTQYF. The chain has TRBV14 and TRBJ2-3; D gene unclear. The CDR3 is 15 amino acids. V lost 0 bases and J 0 bases, leaving 7 bases between the germline ends. Germline assignment: CDR1 SGHDN and CDR2 FVKESK.

The rearrangement joins TRBV11-2 to TRBJ2-5, with 9 bases aligning to TRBD2. The CDR3 totals 15 residues. CDR1 is SGHAT, CDR2 FQNNGV, per germline. Trimming at V came to 1 base and at J to 6 bases, leaving 6 bases not matched to a gene. CDR3 in DNA: TGTGCCAGCAGCTTAGCCCTAGCGGGGAGCCAGACCCAGTACTTC. Protein product: CASSLALAGSQTQYF.

This chain joins TRBV2 and TRBJ2-3, with D possibly being TRBD1 (5 bases). The CDR3 spans 13 residues. The V end was cut by 1 base, the J end by 9 bases, with 11 bases between. The V gene's germline CDR1 is SNHLY and CDR2 FYNNEI. Written as DNA, the CDR3 is TGTGCCAGCAGTGAAGGGGGCATAGGAACGCAGTATTTT. This sequence encodes CASSEGGIGTQYF.

The V gene is TRBV5-1, the J gene TRBJ2-1, with 10 bases fitting TRBD2. This CDR3 region has 17 residues. Trimming took 5 bases from V and 5 from J; bases not matched to a gene: 13. Germline V lookup: CDR1 SGHRS, CDR2 YFSETQ. The CDR3 spells CASSWASGSPTHNEQFF. Here the CDR3 DNA reads TGCGCCAGCAGTTGGGCTAGCGGGAGCCCGACGCACAATGAGCAGTTCTTC. Supplemented by reference TRBV5-1 and TRBJ2-1, the full variable domain reads KAGVTQTPRYLIKTRGQQVTLSCSPISGHRSVSWYQQTPGQGLQFLFEYFSETQRNKGNFPGRFSGRQFSNSRSEMNVSTLELGDSALYLCASSWASGSPTHNEQFFGPGTRLTVL.

The rearrangement links TRBV10-3 to TRBJ2-2; D not resolved. Germline-derived CDR1 and CDR2 are ENHRY and SYGVKD. V gave up 8 bases and J gave up 0 bases, with 10 bases separating them. This CDR3 has 14 residues. The CDR3 reads CAIGSDSNTGELFF. CDR3 in DNA: TGTGCCATCGGCAGCGATTCGAACACCGGGGAGCTGTTTTTT.